The rows below give T cell receptor beta chains drawn from one sample of a study of cytomegalovirus exposure and HLA in healthy donors. Method: immunoSEQ multiplex PCR; TCRdb's copy keeps in-frame clones and lacks some. The sample holds about 140,000 clones, roughly two thirds seen once. The sample consisted of PBMCs. These receptors were obtained from a middle-aged woman in good health and CMV-seronegative. Each CDR3 is given with its conserved first and last residue. A D gene is named only where the DNA matches it firmly. Clone size is shown for a subset of rows, as once, few, many or a class of expanded clone.

clone_size | d_call | j_call | v_call | cdr3_aa | cdr3_nt
- | TRBD1 | TRBJ2-3 | TRBV15 | CATGQGSADTQYF | TGTGCCACCGGACAGGGGAGCGCAGATACGCAGTATTTT
- | TRBD2 | TRBJ2-1 | TRBV5-5 | CASSLLAGARNEQFF | TGTGCCAGCAGCTTACTAGCGGGGGCCCGGAATGAGCAGTTCTTC
- | - | TRBJ2-1 | TRBV10-1 | CASSADWLYNEQFF | TGCGCCAGCAGTGCTGACTGGCTCTACAATGAGCAGTTCTTC
- | TRBD2 | TRBJ2-1 | TRBV4-1 | CASSPFGTSGGSYNEQFF | TGCGCCAGCAGCCCGTTTGGGACTAGCGGGGGCTCCTACAATGAGCAGTTCTTC
- | TRBD1 | TRBJ2-5 | TRBV5-6 | CASSDETGTDEETQYF | TGTGCCAGCAGCGACGAGACAGGGACAGATGAAGAGACCCAGTACTTC
- | TRBD2 | TRBJ2-3 | TRBV5-1 | CASSIWLAGESTDTQYF | TGCGCCAGCAGCATCTGGCTAGCGGGGGAAAGCACAGATACGCAGTATTTT
- | TRBD1 | TRBJ1-2 | TRBV14 | CASSQGDRVHSFYGYTF | TGTGCCAGCAGTCAAGGGGACAGGGTCCATTCTTTTTATGGCTACACCTTC
- | TRBD1 | TRBJ1-1 | TRBV19 | CASSLGQIEAFF | TGTGCCAGTAGTCTGGGACAGATTGAAGCTTTCTTT
- | - | TRBJ2-1 | TRBV29-1 | CSADALDLSGGNYNEQFF | TGCAGCGCGGACGCACTGGATCTATCTGGGGGGAACTACAATGAGCAGTTCTTC
- | TRBD2 | TRBJ2-5 | TRBV4-2 | CASSQELAGGGETQYF | TGTGCCAGCAGCCAAGAACTAGCGGGGGGCGGGGAGACCCAGTACTTC
- | - | TRBJ2-6 | TRBV5-1 | CASSLAPQGTGANVLTF | TGCGCCAGCAGCTTAGCCCCACAGGGAACTGGGGCCAACGTCCTGACTTTC
- | TRBD2 | TRBJ2-5 | TRBV27 | CASSLSVAGGQETQYF | TGTGCCAGCAGTTTATCGGTAGCGGGGGGACAAGAGACCCAGTACTTC
few | - | TRBJ1-1 | TRBV7-9 | CASRGRSDRSTEAFF | TGTGCCAGCAGAGGGAGGTCGGATAGGTCGACTGAAGCTTTCTTT
once | TRBD1 | TRBJ2-2 | TRBV10-3 | CAISEIDRGNTGELFF | TGTGCCATCAGTGAGATCGACAGGGGAAACACCGGGGAGCTGTTTTTT
- | TRBD1 | TRBJ1-5 | TRBV19 | CASSRDRGKNQPQHF | TGTGCCAGTAGTCGGGACAGGGGCAAGAATCAGCCCCAGCATTTT
- | - | TRBJ2-5 | TRBV5-4 | CASSFLDQPRETQYF | TGTGCCAGCAGCTTTCTCGACCAACCGAGGGAGACCCAGTACTTC
- | TRBD1 | TRBJ1-5 | TRBV19 | CASSMTGGNQPQHF | TGTGCCAGTAGTATGACAGGGGGCAATCAGCCCCAGCATTTT
- | - | TRBJ1-6 | TRBV19 | CASSGAMRGVDYNSPLHF | TGTGCCAGTAGTGGGGCTATGCGAGGAGTTGACTATAATTCACCCCTCCACTTT
- | TRBD2 | TRBJ2-2 | TRBV27 | CASSWGLANTGELFF | TGTGCCAGCAGTTGGGGACTAGCGAACACCGGGGAGCTGTTTTTT
- | TRBD1 | TRBJ1-2 | TRBV19 | CASSDPLGDRGYGYTF | TGTGCCAGTAGCGACCCGTTAGGGGACAGAGGTTATGGCTACACCTTC
- | TRBD1 | TRBJ2-3 | TRBV5-4 | CASSLGQGVGTQYF | TGTGCCAGCAGCCTAGGACAGGGGGTTGGTACGCAGTATTTT
few | - | TRBJ2-7 | TRBV2 | CASSGSTPDEQYF | TGTGCCAGCAGCGGGTCCACCCCGGACGAGCAGTACTTC
- | TRBD2 | TRBJ2-1 | TRBV27 | CASSFSSGGATEQFF | TGTGCCAGCAGTTTTTCTAGCGGGGGGGCCACTGAGCAGTTCTTC
- | - | TRBJ1-2 | TRBV7-9 | CASSHNSKPNYGYTF | TGTGCCAGCAGCCACAACAGCAAACCCAACTATGGCTACACCTTC
- | - | TRBJ1-1 | TRBV7-9 | CASSLGEMNTEAFF | TGTGCCAGCAGCTTAGGCGAAATGAACACTGAAGCTTTCTTT
few | - | TRBJ1-2 | TRBV6-1 | CASSVMGGNGYTF | TGTGCCAGCAGTGTAATGGGCGGGAATGGCTACACCTTC
- | - | TRBJ2-5 | TRBV7-2 | CASSFALQETQYF | TGTGCCAGCAGCTTTGCTCTACAAGAGACCCAGTACTTC
- | TRBD1 | TRBJ2-5 | TRBV7-2 | CASSPYRGLETQYF | TGTGCCAGCAGCCCCTACAGGGGGCTAGAGACCCAGTACTTC
- | TRBD1 | TRBJ2-2 | TRBV7-9 | CSSSRDRGRNTGELFF | TGTTCCAGCAGCCGTGACAGGGGGCGAAACACCGGGGAGCTGTTTTTT
- | TRBD1 | TRBJ1-6 | TRBV27 | CASRKPGQGNSPLHF | TGTGCCAGCAGAAAACCGGGACAGGGGAATTCACCCCTCCACTTT
once | TRBD1 | TRBJ2-5 | TRBV7-2 | CASSLLIRQDRGRSETQYF | TGTGCCAGCAGCTTATTAATCCGCCAGGACAGGGGGCGTTCAGAGACCCAGTACTTC
- | - | TRBJ1-1 | TRBV14 | CASSQEGTRGTEAFF | TGTGCCAGCAGTCAAGAAGGTACCAGGGGCACTGAAGCTTTCTTT
- | TRBD1 | TRBJ1-2 | TRBV6-1 | CASKPGQGAIYGYTF | TGTGCCAGCAAACCGGGACAGGGGGCAATCTATGGCTACACCTTC
once | TRBD1 | TRBJ1-2 | TRBV19 | CASSRDRGDGYTF | TGTGCCAGTAGTCGTGACAGGGGTGATGGCTACACCTTC
few | - | TRBJ2-2 | TRBV29-1 | CSVNQEGYGELFF | TGCAGCGTTAACCAAGAGGGATACGGGGAGCTGTTTTTT
- | - | TRBJ1-1 | TRBV7-9 | CASSLAGTGPNTEAFF | TGTGCCAGCAGCTTAGCGGGAACAGGGCCGAACACTGAAGCTTTCTTT